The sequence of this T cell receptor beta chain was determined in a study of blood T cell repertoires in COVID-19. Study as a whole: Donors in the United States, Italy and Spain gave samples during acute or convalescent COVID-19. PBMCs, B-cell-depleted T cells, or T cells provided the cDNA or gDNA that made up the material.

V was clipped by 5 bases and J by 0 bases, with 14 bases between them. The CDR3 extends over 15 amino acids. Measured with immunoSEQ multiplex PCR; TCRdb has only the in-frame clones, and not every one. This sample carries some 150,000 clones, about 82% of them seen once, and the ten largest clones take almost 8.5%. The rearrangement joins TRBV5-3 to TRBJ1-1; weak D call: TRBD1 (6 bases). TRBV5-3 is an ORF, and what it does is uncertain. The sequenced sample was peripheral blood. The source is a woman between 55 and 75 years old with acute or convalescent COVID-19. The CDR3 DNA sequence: TGTGCCAGAAGGAATCGCAGGGGTATGAACACTGAAGCTTTCTTT. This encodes CARRNRRGMNTEAFF.